These T cell receptor beta chains were read from a single sample in a study of shared T cell receptors in the human thymus. Method: immunoSEQ multiplex PCR; TCRdb's copy keeps in-frame clones and lacks some. The sample comprises approximately 660,000 clones, 85% to 90% of which are singletons, and 0.0095% to 0.012% rests with the top ten. These data were likewise used in another study, on human thymus T cells.

Sample: thymocytes. The receptors here all came from a boy under three years old with a congenital heart defect. CDR3s include the opening cysteine and the closing phenylalanine or tryptophan. The D gene is left open where the match is weak. For some rows the clone size is stated as once, few or many, or as a class when expanded; others skip it.

.,TRBJ1-2,TRBV28,.,CASSLGSLQGYYGYTF,TGTGCCAGCAGTTTAGGATCCCTGCAGGGGTACTATGGCTACACCTTC
.,TRBJ2-1,TRBV19,TRBD2,CASNPPAKREGVNEQFF,TGTGCCAGTAACCCCCCGGCGAAGCGGGAGGGGGTTAATGAGCAGTTCTTC
.,TRBJ2-1,TRBV4-1,.,CASSHGQGSKSYNEQFF,TGCGCCAGCAGCCATGGTCAGGGATCTAAGTCCTACAATGAGCAGTTCTTC
.,TRBJ2-7,TRBV5-4,TRBD1,CASSRNTGDEQYF,TGTGCCAGCAGCCGAAATACAGGGGACGAGCAGTACTTC
.,TRBJ1-1,TRBV2,.,CASSGAGLESSEAFF,TGTGCCAGCAGTGGTGCGGGACTCGAGTCGAGTGAAGCTTTCTTT
.,TRBJ2-3,TRBV6-1,TRBD1,CASSESRTGGTDTQYF,TGTGCCAGCAGTGAATCGAGGACAGGGGGAACAGATACGCAGTATTTT
.,TRBJ2-1,TRBV28,TRBD1,CASSRPGQGCTEQFF,TGTGCCAGCAGCAGACCGGGACAGGGCTGTACTGAGCAGTTCTTC
.,TRBJ2-5,TRBV18,.,CASSPSGGQETQYF,TGTGCCAGCTCACCCTCCGGGGGCCAAGAGACCCAGTACTTC
once,TRBJ1-2,TRBV25-1,TRBD1,CASSDRTRTGTGYTF,TGTGCCAGCAGTGACCGAACCCGGACAGGGACAGGCTACACCTTC
.,TRBJ2-1,TRBV11-3,TRBD1,CASRLGQLGHEQFF,TGTGCCAGCAGATTGGGACAGCTGGGTCATGAGCAGTTCTTC
.,TRBJ2-5,TRBV7-2,.,CASENSGEETQYF,TGTGCCAGCGAAAACTCGGGGGAAGAGACCCAGTACTTC
.,TRBJ1-1,TRBV4-3,.,CASGGRENTEAFF,TGCGCCAGCGGAGGGCGGGAGAACACTGAAGCTTTCTTT
.,TRBJ2-3,TRBV5-4,TRBD2,CASSPPWTSGGPTTDTQYF,TGTGCCAGCAGCCCTCCCTGGACTAGCGGGGGACCAACCACAGATACGCAGTATTTT
.,TRBJ2-3,TRBV4-2,TRBD2,CASSQDGGRASTDTQYF,TGTGCCAGCAGCCAAGATGGGGGGAGGGCTAGCACAGATACGCAGTATTTT
.,TRBJ2-2,TRBV15,TRBD2,CATSRAQSSGSRKGGELFF,TGTGCCACCAGCAGAGCCCAGTCTAGCGGGAGTAGAAAGGGCGGGGAGCTGTTTTTT
.,TRBJ1-3,TRBV5-4,.,CASSLEGSLGPSGNTIYF,TGTGCCAGCAGCTTGGAAGGGAGCCTAGGCCCCTCTGGAAACACCATATATTTT
once,TRBJ2-7,TRBV18,TRBD2,CASSPTSGVSSYEQYF,TGTGCCAGCTCACCTACTAGCGGGGTCAGCTCCTACGAGCAGTACTTC
.,TRBJ2-7,TRBV28,.,CASSLTAPGAYEQYF,TGTGCCAGCAGTTTAACCGCTCCCGGGGCCTACGAGCAGTACTTC
.,TRBJ2-1,TRBV5-4,TRBD2,CASSFPLAEISYNEQFF,TGTGCCAGCAGCTTTCCTCTAGCGGAGATCTCCTACAATGAGCAGTTCTTC
.,TRBJ2-7,TRBV4-1,.,CASSQGRTSSSYEQYF,TGCGCCAGCAGCCAAGGTCGGACATCAAGCTCCTACGAGCAGTACTTC
few,TRBJ2-7,TRBV4-1,TRBD2,CASSPWGGYEQYF,TGCGCCAGCAGCCCCTGGGGGGGCTACGAGCAGTACTTC
.,TRBJ2-5,TRBV21-1,.,CASKRGGGETQYF,TGTGCCAGCAAGAGGGGGGGCGGGGAGACCCAGTACTTC
.,TRBJ1-5,TRBV2,.,CASTQRGTQPQHF,TGTGCCAGCACCCAAAGGGGGACTCAGCCCCAGCATTTT
.,TRBJ2-7,TRBV28,TRBD2,CASSFGTSENYEQYF,TGTGCCAGCAGTTTTGGGACTAGCGAAAACTACGAGCAGTACTTC
few,TRBJ2-5,TRBV25-1,TRBD2,CASSFLTSGTMETQYF,TGTGCCAGCAGTTTCCTGACTAGCGGGACCATGGAGACCCAGTACTTC
.,TRBJ2-5,TRBV7-6,TRBD1,CASSSAGQGAQYF,TGTGCCAGCAGCTCGGCGGGACAGGGGGCCCAGTACTTC
.,TRBJ1-1,TRBV10-1,TRBD1,CASRGQGVNTEAFF,TGCGCCAGCAGGGGACAGGGAGTGAACACTGAAGCTTTCTTT
.,TRBJ2-7,TRBV6-6,.,CASSPPGQDYEQYF,TGTGCCAGCAGCCCTCCCGGTCAGGACTACGAGCAGTACTTC
.,TRBJ2-5,TRBV5-6,TRBD2,CASSSSAGGVTQYF,TGTGCCAGCAGCTCGTCAGCGGGAGGCGTGACCCAGTACTTC
.,TRBJ2-3,TRBV5-1,.,CASSLGTDRSSTDTQYF,TGCGCCAGCAGCTTGGGGACAGACCGGTCTAGCACAGATACGCAGTATTTT
few,TRBJ2-2,TRBV4-2,.,CASSHITGRGNTGELFF,TGTGCCAGCAGCCACATTACAGGGCGCGGGAACACCGGGGAGCTGTTTTTT
once,TRBJ2-1,TRBV5-6,TRBD2,CASSPPGLANEQFF,TGTGCCAGCAGCCCTCCGGGACTAGCCAATGAGCAGTTCTTC
.,TRBJ2-3,TRBV30,TRBD2,CAWSLAGGYTDTQYF,TGTGCCTGGAGTCTAGCGGGAGGGTACACAGATACGCAGTATTTT
.,TRBJ2-3,TRBV4-2,.,CASSQLPRIMADKSTDTQYF,TGTGCCAGCAGCCAACTACCTCGGATTATGGCGGACAAGAGCACAGATACGCAGTATTTT
.,TRBJ2-7,TRBV28,.,CASRHRLSYEQYF,TGTGCCAGCAGGCACCGACTATCCTACGAGCAGTACTTC